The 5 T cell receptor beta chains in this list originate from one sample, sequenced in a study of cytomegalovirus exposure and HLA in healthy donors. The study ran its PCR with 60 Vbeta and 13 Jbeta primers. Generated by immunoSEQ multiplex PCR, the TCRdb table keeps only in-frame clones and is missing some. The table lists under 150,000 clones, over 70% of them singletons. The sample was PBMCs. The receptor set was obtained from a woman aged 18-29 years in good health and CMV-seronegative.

The CDR3 sequence: CASSLGQGRNEQYF. CDR3 DNA sequence: TGTGCCAGCAGCTTAGGACAGGGAAGGAACGAGCAGTACTTC. The chain recombines TRBV13 with TRBJ2-7; D is perhaps TRBD1 (6 bases). V gave up 0 bases and J gave up 5 bases, with 11 bases separating them. The germline CDR1 and CDR2 sequences are PRHDT and FYEKMQ (reference sequence). This CDR3 has 14 residues.

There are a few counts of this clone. The CDR3 region has the DNA TGTGCCAGTAGGCTCACTTCGGGGTACACTGAAGCTTTCTTT. Translation: CASRLTSGYTEAFF. V gene TRBV19 combines with J gene TRBJ1-1; D not resolved. V lost 6 bases to trimming and J lost 3 bases, with 14 bases between them. This CDR3 has 14 amino acids. The V gene's germline CDR1 is LNHDA and CDR2 SQIVND (reference sequence).

The CDR3 is CAWSITRTSVLNTEAFF. The CDR3 nucleotides read TGTGCCTGGAGTATTACTCGTACCTCCGTCTTGAACACTGAAGCTTTCTTT. V usage is TRBV30 and J usage is TRBJ1-1, with D unclear. CDR3 length equals 17 residues. Germline assignment: CDR1 GTSNPN and CDR2 SVGIG (reference sequence). Trimming pared 2 bases from V and 0 bases from J, leaving 19 bases between.

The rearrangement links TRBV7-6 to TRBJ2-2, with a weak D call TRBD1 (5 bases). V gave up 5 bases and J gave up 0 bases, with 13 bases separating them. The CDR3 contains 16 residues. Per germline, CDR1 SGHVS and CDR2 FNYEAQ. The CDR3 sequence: CASSPRQGPNTGELFF. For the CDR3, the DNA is TGTGCCAGCAGCCCCCGGCAGGGCCCGAACACCGGGGAGCTGTTTTTT.

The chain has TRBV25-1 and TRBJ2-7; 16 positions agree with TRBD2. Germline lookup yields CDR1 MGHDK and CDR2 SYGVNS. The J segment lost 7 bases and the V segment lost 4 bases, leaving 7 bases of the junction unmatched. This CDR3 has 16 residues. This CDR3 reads CASSGGLAGGRREQYF. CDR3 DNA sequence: TGTGCCAGCAGTGGGGGACTAGCGGGAGGGCGGAGGGAGCAGTACTTC.